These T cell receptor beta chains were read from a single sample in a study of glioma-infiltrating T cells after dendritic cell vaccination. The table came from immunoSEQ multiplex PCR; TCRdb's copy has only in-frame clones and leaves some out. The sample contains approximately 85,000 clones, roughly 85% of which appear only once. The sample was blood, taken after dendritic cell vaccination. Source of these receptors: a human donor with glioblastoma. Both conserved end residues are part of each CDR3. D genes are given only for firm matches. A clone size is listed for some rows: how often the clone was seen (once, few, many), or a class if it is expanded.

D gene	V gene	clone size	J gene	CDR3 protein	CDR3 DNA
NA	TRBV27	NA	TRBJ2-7	CASRGGSYEQYF	TGTGCCAGCAGAGGCGGCTCCTACGAGCAGTACTTC
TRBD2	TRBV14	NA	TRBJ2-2	CASSRTSGNTGELFF	TGTGCCAGCAGTCGGACTAGCGGGAACACCGGGGAGCTGTTTTTT
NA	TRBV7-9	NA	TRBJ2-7	CASSPQDTYEQYF	TGTGCCAGCAGCCCGCAGGATACCTACGAGCAGTACTTC
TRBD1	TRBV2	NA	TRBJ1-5	CASSVTGGNQPQHF	TGTGCCAGCAGTGTGACAGGGGGGAATCAGCCCCAGCATTTT
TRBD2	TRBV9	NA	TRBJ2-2	CASSRGGTGELFF	TGTGCCAGCAGCCGCGGGGGAACCGGGGAGCTGTTTTTT
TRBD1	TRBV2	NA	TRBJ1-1	CASGPRGRGTEAFF	TGTGCCAGCGGTCCCAGGGGGCGCGGAACTGAAGCTTTCTTT
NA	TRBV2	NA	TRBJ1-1	CASSAGLNTEAFF	TGTGCCAGCAGCGCAGGGTTGAACACTGAAGCTTTCTTT
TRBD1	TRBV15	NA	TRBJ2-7	CATSRAGTVNSYEQYF	TGTGCCACCAGCAGAGCCGGGACAGTCAACTCCTACGAGCAGTACTTC
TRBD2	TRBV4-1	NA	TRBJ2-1	CASSQLSSGRSHEQFF	TGCGCCAGCAGCCAACTCTCTAGCGGGAGAAGCCATGAGCAGTTCTTC
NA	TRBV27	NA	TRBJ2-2	CASSTRQPTGELFF	TGTGCCAGCAGTACCCGACAGCCCACCGGGGAGCTGTTTTTT
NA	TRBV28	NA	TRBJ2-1	CASSFGSGYNEQFF	TGTGCCAGCAGTTTCGGTAGCGGCTACAATGAGCAGTTCTTC
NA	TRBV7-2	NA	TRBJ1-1	CASSLDSGRGTEAFF	TGTGCCAGCAGCTTAGACTCGGGACGGGGGACTGAAGCTTTCTTT
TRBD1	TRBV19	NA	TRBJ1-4	CASSTTGINEKLFF	TGTGCCAGTAGTACGACAGGGATTAATGAAAAACTGTTTTTT
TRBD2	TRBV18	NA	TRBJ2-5	CASSSGTSPEETQYF	TGTGCCAGCTCTTCCGGGACTAGCCCAGAAGAGACCCAGTACTTC
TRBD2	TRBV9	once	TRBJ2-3	CASSVEAGGGDTQYF	TGTGCCAGCAGCGTAGAAGCGGGAGGCGGGGATACGCAGTATTTT
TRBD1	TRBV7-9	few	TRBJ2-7	CASRDSYSYEQYF	TGTGCCAGCCGGGACAGTTACTCCTACGAGCAGTACTTC
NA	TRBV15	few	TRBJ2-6	CATSRDGTPYSGANVLTF	TGTGCCACCAGCAGAGATGGGACACCTTACTCTGGGGCCAACGTCCTGACTTTC
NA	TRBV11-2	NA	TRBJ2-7	CASSSKWAGGSYEQYF	TGTGCCAGCAGCTCGAAATGGGCAGGGGGGTCCTACGAGCAGTACTTC
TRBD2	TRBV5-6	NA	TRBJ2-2	CASSFRLAANTGELFF	TGTGCCAGCAGTTTCAGGCTAGCGGCGAACACCGGGGAGCTGTTTTTT
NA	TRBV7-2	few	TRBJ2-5	CASSQGGGRRETQYF	TGTGCCAGCAGCCAGGGGGGCGGGAGGAGGGAGACCCAGTACTTC
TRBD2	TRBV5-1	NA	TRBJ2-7	CASGQTGTSYEQYF	TGCGCCAGCGGACAGACCGGGACTAGCTACGAGCAGTACTTC
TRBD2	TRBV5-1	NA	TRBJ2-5	CASRNPGRVRGETQYF	TGCGCCAGCAGGAACCCGGGGAGGGTAAGGGGAGAGACCCAGTACTTC
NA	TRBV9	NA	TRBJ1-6	CASSPTGLEPLHF	TGTGCCAGCAGCCCGACAGGTTTGGAACCCCTCCACTTT
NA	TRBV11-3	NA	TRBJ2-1	CASSLAGLNEQFF	TGTGCCAGCAGCTTAGCAGGGCTCAATGAGCAGTTCTTC
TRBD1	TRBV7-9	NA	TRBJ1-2	CASSLGTGAYGYTF	TGTGCCAGCAGCTTAGGGACAGGGGCCTATGGCTACACCTTC
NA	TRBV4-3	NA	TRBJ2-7	CASSQGMPGEPYEQYF	TGCGCCAGCAGCCAAGGCATGCCGGGGGAACCCTACGAGCAGTACTTC
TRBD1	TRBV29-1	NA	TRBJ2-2	CSVTGQANTGELFF	TGCAGCGTTACGGGACAGGCGAACACCGGGGAGCTGTTTTTT
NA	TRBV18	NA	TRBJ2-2	CASSPLGGTGELFF	TGTGCCAGCTCACCACTCGGGGGCACCGGGGAGCTGTTTTTT
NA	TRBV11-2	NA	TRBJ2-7	CASSSGVLTEQYF	TGTGCCAGCAGCTCGGGGGTCCTAACCGAGCAGTACTTC
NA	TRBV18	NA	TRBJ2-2	CASSPPLGRALNTGELFF	TGTGCCAGCTCACCACCCTTAGGCAGGGCCCTGAACACCGGGGAGCTGTTTTTT
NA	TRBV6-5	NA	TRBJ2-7	CASSPPGKSYEQYF	TGTGCCAGCAGTCCACCTGGCAAGTCCTACGAGCAGTACTTC
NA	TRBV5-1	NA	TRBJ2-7	CASSSQDLYDYEQYF	TGCGCCAGCAGCTCACAGGATCTTTACGACTACGAGCAGTACTTC
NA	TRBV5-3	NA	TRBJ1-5	CARSGRQARCSNQPQHF	TGTGCCAGAAGCGGAAGACAGGCTCGGTGTAGCAATCAGCCCCAGCATTTT
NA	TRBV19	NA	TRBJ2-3	CATSSVRDTQYF	TGTGCCACTTCAAGCGTCCGGGATACGCAGTATTTT
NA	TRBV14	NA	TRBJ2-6	CASSQGARFNVLTF	TGTGCCAGCAGCCAAGGAGCCAGGTTCAACGTCCTGACTTTC
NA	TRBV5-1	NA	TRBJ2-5	CASSLGPEETQYF	TGCGCCAGCAGCTTGGGTCCAGAAGAGACCCAGTACTTC
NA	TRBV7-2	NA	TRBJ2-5	CASSLARQETQYF	TGTGCCAGCAGCTTAGCCAGACAAGAGACCCAGTACTTC
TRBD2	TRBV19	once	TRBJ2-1	CASSMSGGGYNEQFF	TGTGCCAGTAGTATGTCGGGGGGAGGGTACAATGAGCAGTTCTTC
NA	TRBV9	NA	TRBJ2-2	CASSVGSTGTGELFF	TGTGCCAGCAGCGTAGGATCCACAGGGACCGGGGAGCTGTTTTTT
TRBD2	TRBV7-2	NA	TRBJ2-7	CASSPSGGFEQYF	TGTGCCAGCAGCCCTTCGGGAGGTTTCGAGCAGTACTTC
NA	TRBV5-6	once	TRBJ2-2	CASSLGGRGTGELFF	TGTGCCAGCAGCTTGGGTGGGAGAGGCACCGGGGAGCTGTTTTTT
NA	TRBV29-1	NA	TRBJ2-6	CSVESQGRTGANVLTF	TGCAGCGTTGAGTCCCAGGGAAGGACTGGGGCCAACGTCCTGACTTTC
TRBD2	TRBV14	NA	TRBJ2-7	CASSQEIHGGGPYEQYF	TGTGCCAGCAGCCAAGAAATCCACGGGGGGGGTCCCTACGAGCAGTACTTC
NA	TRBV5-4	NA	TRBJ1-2	CASSLGSYGYTF	TGTGCCAGCAGCTTGGGCAGCTATGGCTACACCTTC
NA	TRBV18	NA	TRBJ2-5	CASSDSFQETQYF	TGTGCCAGCTCCGACAGTTTCCAAGAGACCCAGTACTTC
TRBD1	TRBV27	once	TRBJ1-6	CASRPGQGTTGDSPLHF	TGTGCCAGCAGACCGGGACAGGGAACGACAGGCGATTCACCCCTCCACTTT
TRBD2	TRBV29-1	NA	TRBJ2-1	CSVERTRGNEQFF	TGCAGCGTTGAGAGGACTAGAGGCAATGAGCAGTTCTTC
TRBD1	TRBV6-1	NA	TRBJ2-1	CASSGRDRGYNEQFF	TGTGCCAGCAGTGGACGGGACAGGGGTTACAATGAGCAGTTCTTC
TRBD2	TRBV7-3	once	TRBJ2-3	CASSLSSGGGADTQYF	TGTGCCAGCAGCTTAAGTTCGGGCGGGGGAGCAGATACGCAGTATTTT
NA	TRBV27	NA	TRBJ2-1	CASSSRQTFTTPIEQFF	TGTGCCAGCAGTTCACGACAGACGTTCACCACTCCAATTGAGCAGTTCTTC
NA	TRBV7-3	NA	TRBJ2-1	CASSPIGTLGREQFF	TGTGCCAGCAGCCCAATCGGGACTCTCGGGCGTGAGCAGTTCTTC